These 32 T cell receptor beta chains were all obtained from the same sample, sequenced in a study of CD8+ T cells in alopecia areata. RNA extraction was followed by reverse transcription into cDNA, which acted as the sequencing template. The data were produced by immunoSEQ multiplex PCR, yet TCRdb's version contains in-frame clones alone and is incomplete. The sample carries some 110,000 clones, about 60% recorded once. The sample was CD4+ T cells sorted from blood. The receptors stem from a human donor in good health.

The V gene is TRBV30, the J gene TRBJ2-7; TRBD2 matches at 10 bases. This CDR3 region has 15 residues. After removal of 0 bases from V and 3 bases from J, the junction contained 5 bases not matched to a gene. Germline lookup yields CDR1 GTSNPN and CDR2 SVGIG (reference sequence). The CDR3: CAWSVQWTSGYEQYF. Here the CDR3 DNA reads TGTGCCTGGAGTGTACAATGGACTAGCGGCTACGAGCAGTACTTC.

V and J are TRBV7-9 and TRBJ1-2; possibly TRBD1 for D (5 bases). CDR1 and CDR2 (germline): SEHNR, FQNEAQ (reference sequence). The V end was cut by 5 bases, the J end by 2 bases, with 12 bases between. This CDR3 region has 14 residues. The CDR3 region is CASSAPGGNYGYTF. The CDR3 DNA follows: TGTGCCAGCAGCGCTCCTGGGGGAAACTATGGCTACACCTTC.

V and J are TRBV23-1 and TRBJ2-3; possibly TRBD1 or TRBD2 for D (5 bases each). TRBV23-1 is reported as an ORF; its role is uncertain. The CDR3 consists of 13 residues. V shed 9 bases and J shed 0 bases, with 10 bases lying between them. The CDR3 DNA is TGCGCCAGGGGACGGACTAGCACAGATACGCAGTATTTT. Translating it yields CARGRTSTDTQYF.

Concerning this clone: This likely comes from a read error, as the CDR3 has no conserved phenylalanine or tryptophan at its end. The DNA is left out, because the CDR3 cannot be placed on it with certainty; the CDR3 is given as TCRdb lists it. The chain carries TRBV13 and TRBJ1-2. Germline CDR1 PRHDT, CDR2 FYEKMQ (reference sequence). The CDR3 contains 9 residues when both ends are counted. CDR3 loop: CASSLGRDT.

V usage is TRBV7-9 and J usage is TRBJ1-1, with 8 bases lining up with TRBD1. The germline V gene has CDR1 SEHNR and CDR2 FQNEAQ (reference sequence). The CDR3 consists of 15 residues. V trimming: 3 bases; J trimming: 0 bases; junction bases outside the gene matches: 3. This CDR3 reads CASSFGQGMNTEAFF. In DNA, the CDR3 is TGTGCCAGCAGCTTCGGACAGGGCATGAACACTGAAGCTTTCTTT.

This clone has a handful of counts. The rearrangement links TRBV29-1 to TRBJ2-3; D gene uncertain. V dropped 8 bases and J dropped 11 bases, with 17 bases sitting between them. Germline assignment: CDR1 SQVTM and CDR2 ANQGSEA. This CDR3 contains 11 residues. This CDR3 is CSTSLGTQQYF. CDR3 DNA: TGCAGCACCTCGTTGGGCACCCAGCAGTATTTT.

The DNA for the CDR3 is TGTGCCAGCAGCTTACCGTTGACTGAAGCTTTCTTT. Its translation is CASSLPLTEAFF. The chain recombines TRBV7-9 with TRBJ1-1; no clear D. Germline V gene sequence: CDR1 SEHNR, CDR2 FQNEAQ (reference sequence). This CDR3 contains 12 residues. V lost 2 bases, J lost 5 bases, and 6 bases lay in between.

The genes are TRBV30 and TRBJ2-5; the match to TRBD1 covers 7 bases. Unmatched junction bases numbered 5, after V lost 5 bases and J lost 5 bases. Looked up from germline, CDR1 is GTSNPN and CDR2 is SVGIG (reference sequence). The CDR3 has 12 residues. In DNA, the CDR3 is TGTGCCTGGGACAGGGTGGGGGAGACCCAGTACTTC. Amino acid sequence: CAWDRVGETQYF.

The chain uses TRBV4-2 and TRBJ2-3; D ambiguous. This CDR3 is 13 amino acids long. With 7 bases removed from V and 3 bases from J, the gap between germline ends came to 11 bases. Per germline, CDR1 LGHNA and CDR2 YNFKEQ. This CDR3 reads CASMALGTDTQYF. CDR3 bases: TGTGCCAGCATGGCCCTAGGGACAGATACGCAGTATTTT.

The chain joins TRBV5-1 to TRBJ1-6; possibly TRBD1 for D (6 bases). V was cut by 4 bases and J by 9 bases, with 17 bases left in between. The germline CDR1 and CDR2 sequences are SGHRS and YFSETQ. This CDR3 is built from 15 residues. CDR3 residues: CASSGGQQVSSPLHF. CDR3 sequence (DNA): TGCGCCAGCAGCGGAGGACAGCAAGTCAGTTCACCCCTCCACTTT.

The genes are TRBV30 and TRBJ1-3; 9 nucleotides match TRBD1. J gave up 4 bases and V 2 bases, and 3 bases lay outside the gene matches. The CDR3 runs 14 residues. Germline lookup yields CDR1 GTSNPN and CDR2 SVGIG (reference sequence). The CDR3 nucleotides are TGTGCCTGGAGTACAGGGGGCCGCGGAAACACCATATATTTT. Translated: CAWSTGGRGNTIYF.

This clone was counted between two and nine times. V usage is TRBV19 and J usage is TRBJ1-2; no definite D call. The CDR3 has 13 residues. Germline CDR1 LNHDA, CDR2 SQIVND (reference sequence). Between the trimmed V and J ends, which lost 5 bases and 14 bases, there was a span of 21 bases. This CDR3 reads CASSLPSGVLRTF. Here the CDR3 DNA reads TGTGCCAGTAGTCTTCCGTCAGGCGTTCTTCGTACCTTC.

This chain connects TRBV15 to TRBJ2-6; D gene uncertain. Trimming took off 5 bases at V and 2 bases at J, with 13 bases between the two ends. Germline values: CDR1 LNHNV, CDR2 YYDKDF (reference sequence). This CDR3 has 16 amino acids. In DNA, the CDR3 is TGTGCCACCAGCCGCGACCGATTTACTGGGGCCAACGTCCTGACTTTC. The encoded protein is CATSRDRFTGANVLTF.

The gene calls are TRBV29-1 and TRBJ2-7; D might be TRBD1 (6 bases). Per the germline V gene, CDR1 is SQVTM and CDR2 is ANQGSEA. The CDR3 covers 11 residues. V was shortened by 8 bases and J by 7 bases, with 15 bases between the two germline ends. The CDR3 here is CSIRTVREQYF. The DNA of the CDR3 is TGCAGCATAAGGACAGTACGAGAGCAGTACTTC.

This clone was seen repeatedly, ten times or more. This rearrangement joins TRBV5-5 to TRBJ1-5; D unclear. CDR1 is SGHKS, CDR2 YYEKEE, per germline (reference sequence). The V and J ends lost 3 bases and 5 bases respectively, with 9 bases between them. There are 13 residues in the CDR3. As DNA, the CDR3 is TGTGCCAGCAGCTCCCAGTGGGATCAGCCCCAGCATTTT. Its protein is CASSSQWDQPQHF.

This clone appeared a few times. In DNA form, the CDR3 reads TGCGCCAGCAGCCCCGGGGCGGGGGGTCCCTACGAGCAGTACTTC. Its protein is CASSPGAGGPYEQYF. The chain recombines TRBV5-1 with TRBJ2-7; 8 nucleotides align to TRBD2. Germline trimming cut 4 bases from V and 2 bases from J; bases unmatched to any gene: 8. CDR1 and CDR2 (germline): SGHRS, YFSETQ. This CDR3 has 15 residues.

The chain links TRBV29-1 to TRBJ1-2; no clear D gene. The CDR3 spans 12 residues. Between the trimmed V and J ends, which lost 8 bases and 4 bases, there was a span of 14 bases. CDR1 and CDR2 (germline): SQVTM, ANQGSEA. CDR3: CSSEGSPYGYTF. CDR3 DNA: TGCAGCTCCGAAGGGTCTCCCTATGGCTACACCTTC.

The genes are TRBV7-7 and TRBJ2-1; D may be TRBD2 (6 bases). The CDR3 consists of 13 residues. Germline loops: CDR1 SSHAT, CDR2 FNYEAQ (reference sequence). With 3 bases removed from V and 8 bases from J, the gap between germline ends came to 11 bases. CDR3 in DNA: TGTGCCAGCAGCTTGACACTAGCCCATGAGCAGTTCTTC. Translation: CASSLTLAHEQFF.

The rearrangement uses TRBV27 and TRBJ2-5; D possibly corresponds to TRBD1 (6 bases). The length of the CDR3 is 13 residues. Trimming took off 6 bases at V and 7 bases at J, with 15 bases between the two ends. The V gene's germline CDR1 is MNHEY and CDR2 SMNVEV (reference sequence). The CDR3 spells CASSRQGSGTQYF. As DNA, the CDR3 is TGTGCCAGCAGCAGGCAGGGGAGCGGGACCCAGTACTTC.

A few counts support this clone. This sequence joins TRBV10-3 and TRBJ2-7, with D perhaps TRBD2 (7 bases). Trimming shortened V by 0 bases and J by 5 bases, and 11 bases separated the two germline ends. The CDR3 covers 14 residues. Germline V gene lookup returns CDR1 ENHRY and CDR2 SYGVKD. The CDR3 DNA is TGTGCCATCAGTGAGTCTAGAGGGGGGGACGAGCAGTACTTC. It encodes CAISESRGGDEQYF.

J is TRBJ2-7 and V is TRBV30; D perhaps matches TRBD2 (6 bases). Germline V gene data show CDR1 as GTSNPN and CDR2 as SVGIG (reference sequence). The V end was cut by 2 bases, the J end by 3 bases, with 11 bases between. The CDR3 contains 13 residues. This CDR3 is CAWSNGGGYEQYF. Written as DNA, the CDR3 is TGTGCCTGGAGTAACGGGGGAGGCTACGAGCAGTACTTC.

The CDR3 sequence is CASSGLAGGLGEQFF. The CDR3 coding sequence is TGTGCCAGCAGCGGCCTAGCGGGGGGGCTGGGTGAGCAGTTCTTC. The V and J genes are TRBV9 and TRBJ2-1; 12 bases align to TRBD2. There are 15 residues in the CDR3. Germline V lookup: CDR1 SGDLS, CDR2 YYNGEE. The ends lost 3 bases at V and 9 bases at J; junction bases unmatched: 7.

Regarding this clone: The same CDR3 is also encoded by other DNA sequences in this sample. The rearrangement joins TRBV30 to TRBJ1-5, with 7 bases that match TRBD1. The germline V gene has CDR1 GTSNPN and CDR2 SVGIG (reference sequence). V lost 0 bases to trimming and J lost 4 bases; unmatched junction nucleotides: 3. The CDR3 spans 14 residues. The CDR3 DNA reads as TGTGCCTGGAGTGTACTGACAGGGAATCAGCCCCAGCATTTT. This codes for CAWSVLTGNQPQHF. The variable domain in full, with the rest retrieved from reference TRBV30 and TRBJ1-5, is SQTIHQWPATLVQPVGSPLSLECTVEGTSNPNLYWYRQAAGRGLQLLFYSVGIGQISSEVPQNLSASRPQDRQFILSSKKLLLSDSGFYLCAWSVLTGNQPQHFGDGTRLSIL.

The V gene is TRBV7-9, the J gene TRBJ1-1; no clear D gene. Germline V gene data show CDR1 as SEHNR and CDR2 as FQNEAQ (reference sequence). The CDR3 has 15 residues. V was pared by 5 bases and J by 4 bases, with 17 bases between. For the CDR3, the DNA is TGTGCCAGCAGCCCCCGTGCTTTCTCAGGCACTGAAGCTTTCTTT. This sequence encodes CASSPRAFSGTEAFF. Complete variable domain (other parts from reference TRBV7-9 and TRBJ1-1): DTGVSQNPRHKITKRGQNVTFRCDPISEHNRLYWYRQTLGQGPEFLTYFQNEAQLEKSRLLSDRFSAERPKGSFSTLEIQRTEQGDSAMYLCASSPRAFSGTEAFFGQGTRLTVV.

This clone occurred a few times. DNA of the CDR3: TGCAGCGTTGGGAAAGGGGGCACTGAAGCTTTCTTT. Translation: CSVGKGGTEAFF. This sequence joins TRBV29-1 and TRBJ1-1; tentatively, D is TRBD1 (6 bases). The CDR3 consists of 12 residues. Germline V lookup: CDR1 SQVTM, CDR2 ANQGSEA. The ends were cut back, 4 bases at V and 4 bases at J, with 10 bases in the middle.

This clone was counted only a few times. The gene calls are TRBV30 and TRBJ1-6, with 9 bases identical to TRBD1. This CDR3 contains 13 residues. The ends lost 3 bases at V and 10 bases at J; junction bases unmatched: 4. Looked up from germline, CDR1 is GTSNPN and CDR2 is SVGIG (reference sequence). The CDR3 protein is CAWRDRGGSPLHF. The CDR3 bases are TGTGCCTGGAGGGACAGGGGTGGCTCACCCCTCCACTTT. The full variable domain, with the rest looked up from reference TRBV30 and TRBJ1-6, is SQTIHQWPATLVQPVGSPLSLECTVEGTSNPNLYWYRQAAGRGLQLLFYSVGIGQISSEVPQNLSASRPQDRQFILSSKKLLLSDSGFYLCAWRDRGGSPLHFGNGTRLTVT.

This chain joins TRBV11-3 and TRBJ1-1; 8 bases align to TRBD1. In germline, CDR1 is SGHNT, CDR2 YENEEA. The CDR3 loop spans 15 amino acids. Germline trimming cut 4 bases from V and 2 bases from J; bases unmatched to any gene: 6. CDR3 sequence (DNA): TGTGCCAGCAGCTCCCAGGGGGCGCTTAACACTGAAGCTTTCTTT. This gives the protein CASSSQGALNTEAFF.

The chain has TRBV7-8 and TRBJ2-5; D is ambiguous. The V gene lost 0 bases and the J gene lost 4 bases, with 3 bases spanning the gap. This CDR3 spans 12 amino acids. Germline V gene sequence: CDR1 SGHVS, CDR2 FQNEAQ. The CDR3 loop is CASSLAGETQYF. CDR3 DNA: TGTGCCAGCAGCTTAGCCGGAGAGACCCAGTACTTC.

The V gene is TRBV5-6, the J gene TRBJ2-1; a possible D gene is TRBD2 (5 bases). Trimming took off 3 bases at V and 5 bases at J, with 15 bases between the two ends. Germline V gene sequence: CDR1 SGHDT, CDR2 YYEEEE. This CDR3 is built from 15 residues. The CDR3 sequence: CASSSSLRTHNEQFF. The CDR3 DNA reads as TGTGCCAGCAGCTCTAGCCTACGAACCCACAATGAGCAGTTCTTC.

The CDR3 region is CASRSNQATDTQYF. In DNA form, the CDR3 reads TGTGCCAGCAGATCGAACCAAGCCACAGATACGCAGTATTTT. The chain couples TRBV2 to TRBJ2-3; D gene ambiguous. This CDR3 region has 14 residues. Trimming pared 6 bases from V and 2 bases from J, leaving 12 bases between. Per the germline V gene, CDR1 is SNHLY and CDR2 is FYNNEI.

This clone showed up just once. CDR3 nucleotides: TGCGCCAGCAGCCTCAACCATGAGCAGTTCTTC. Amino acids: CASSLNHEQFF. The chain combines TRBV23-1 with TRBJ2-1; no definite D call. TRBV23-1 is an ORF, and what it does is uncertain. The CDR3 consists of 11 residues. Trimming stripped 6 bases from V and 8 bases from J, with 8 bases between.

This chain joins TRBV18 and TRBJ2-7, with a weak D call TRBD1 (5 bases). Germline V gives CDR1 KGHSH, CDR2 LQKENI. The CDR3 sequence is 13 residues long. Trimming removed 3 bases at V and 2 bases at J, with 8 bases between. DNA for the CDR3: TGTGCCAGCTCACCGGGGCTGCCCTACGAGCAGTACTTC. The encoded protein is CASSPGLPYEQYF.